The subject of this entry is one T cell receptor beta chain. At one end the junction does not follow the germline gene, possibly because of a read error. This entry is derived from a study of blood T cell repertoires in COVID-19. Background on the study: Samples came from the United States, Italy and Spain, spanning acute and convalescent COVID-19.

CDR1 is LGHNA and CDR2 is YSLEER in the germline V gene. The CDR3 is made up of 13 amino acids. Participants' own reports of clinical history determined their cohort assignment. TCRdb keeps only in-frame clones here, not all; method: immunoSEQ multiplex PCR. Of hundreds of thousands of clones detected, over 75% appear once; the ten largest clones hold 3% to 3.5%. Sequenced input: PBMCs or T cells enriched from blood (not recorded which). The chain carries TRBV4-3 and TRBJ2-7, with TRBD1 identical over 8 bases. The receptor comes from a woman aged 55 to 70 who had recovered from COVID-19. The CDR3 region is CASSQGLPGQASF. The CDR3 DNA sequence: TGCGCCAGCAGCCAAGGGCTACCGGGACAGGCCTCATTC.